This entry lists 18 T cell receptor beta chains sequenced from one sample in a study of spatial heterogeneity in lung cancer. Time point reported: sample taken at primary tumor resection. TCRdb reprocessed the 5' RACE reads with MiXCR, giving one entry per CDR3 protein. The sample has 2,000 or so distinct CDR3 sequences; more than 8.5% are singletons. The source material was normal lung tissue next to the tumor, sampled at surgery. The origin of the receptors is a female donor with early-stage non-small cell lung cancer.

By share, this clonotype ranks as medium-sized (0.01 to 0.1%). The rearrangement links TRBV7-9 to TRBJ2-1, with 9 positions matching TRBD1. Losses at the gene ends were 5 bases for V and 1 base for J; bases not matched to a gene: 3. The CDR3 spans 15 residues. Per germline, CDR1 SEHNR and CDR2 FQNEAQ (reference sequence). This CDR3 reads CASSPQGASYNEQFF. CDR3 DNA: TGTGCCAGCAGCCCACAGGGGGCTTCCTACAATGAGCAGTTCTTC.

This clonotype qualifies as large. This rearrangement joins TRBV6-4 to TRBJ2-1; D call uncertain. From germline, CDR1 is MRHNA and CDR2 SNTAGT. The CDR3 covers 16 residues. V lost 3 bases and J 8 bases, leaving 20 bases between the germline ends. The CDR3 protein is CASSENAIGIYDEQFF. The CDR3 DNA sequence: TGTGCCAGCAGTGAAAATGCTATAGGTATTTATGATGAGCAGTTCTTC.

This clonotype was detected only once. The chain links TRBV7-2 to TRBJ1-3; no firm D call. CDR1 is SGHTA, CDR2 FQGNSA, per germline. Trimming took 1 base from V and 0 from J, leaving 7 bases between them. There are 15 residues in the CDR3. CDR3 nucleotides: TGTGCCAGCAGCTTAGTGGCAGGCTCTGGAAACACCATATATTTT. It yields the protein CASSLVAGSGNTIYF.

This clonotype was counted between two and nine times. The CDR3: CASNLSGATYEQYF. The CDR3 DNA is TGTGCCAGCAATCTAAGCGGGGCAACCTACGAGCAGTACTTC. The J gene is TRBJ2-7, the V gene TRBV6-1, with 7 bases fitting TRBD2. The CDR3 contains 14 residues. J was trimmed by 2 bases and V by 7 bases; bases with no gene match: 8. The V gene's germline CDR1 is MNHNS and CDR2 SASEGT.

Within the sample, this clonotype is medium-sized. This chain connects TRBV28 to TRBJ2-3; 10 bases are shared with TRBD2. CDR1 and CDR2 from the germline V gene are MDHEN and SYDVKM. The CDR3 length is 14 residues. The V gene end was trimmed by 4 bases and the J gene end by 5 bases; junction bases not matched to a gene: 3. The CDR3 DNA sequence: TGTGCCAGCAGTTCCGCTAGCGGGGGAGATACGCAGTATTTT. Protein: CASSSASGGDTQYF.

This clonotype is termed medium-sized. The chain carries TRBV13 and TRBJ2-2; D remains ambiguous. In germline, CDR1 is PRHDT, CDR2 FYEKMQ (reference sequence). This CDR3 region has 15 residues. V lost 1 base to trimming and J lost 4 bases, with 10 bases between them. The CDR3 loop reads CASSLVSETTGELFF. The CDR3 coding sequence is TGTGCCAGCAGCTTAGTTTCGGAAACCACCGGGGAGCTGTTTTTT. The variable domain in full, completed from reference TRBV13 and TRBJ2-2, reads AAGVIQSPRHLIKEKRETATLKCYPIPRHDTVYWYQQGPGQDPQFLISFYEKMQSDKGSIPDRFSAQQFSDYHSELNMSSLELGDSALYFCASSLVSETTGELFFGEGSRLTVL.

By sample fraction, this clonotype is medium-sized. This chain uses TRBV2 with TRBJ2-3, with no clear D. The CDR3 is made up of 14 amino acids. Per the germline V gene, CDR1 is SNHLY and CDR2 is FYNNEI. V was clipped by 1 base and J by 8 bases, with 13 bases between them. This chain's CDR3 is CASSEGFRVGTQYF. Here the CDR3 DNA reads TGTGCCAGCAGTGAAGGGTTTCGCGTGGGTACGCAGTATTTT.

This clonotype is termed medium-sized. The gene calls are TRBV6-5 and TRBJ2-2; D might be TRBD1 or TRBD2, each matching 5 bases. This CDR3 spans 15 amino acids. Germline V gives CDR1 MNHEY, CDR2 SVGAGI. The V end was cut by 7 bases, the J end by 5 bases, with 17 bases between. The CDR3 here is CASTPRPGPTGELFF. DNA for the CDR3: TGTGCCAGCACCCCTCGCCCGGGACCGACCGGGGAGCTGTTTTTT.

In its sample, this clonotype is medium-sized. This chain connects TRBV10-3 to TRBJ2-5, with D possibly matching TRBD1 (6 bases). The germline gives CDR1 ENHRY, CDR2 SYGVKD. V lost 4 bases to trimming and J lost 3 bases, with 9 bases between them. This CDR3 region has 13 residues. The CDR3 spells CAISARTEETQYF. The CDR3 nucleotides read TGTGCCATCAGTGCGAGGACAGAAGAGACCCAGTACTTC.

In its sample, this clonotype ranks as medium-sized (0.01 to 0.1%). This chain joins TRBV9 and TRBJ2-1, with unresolved D. Trimming removed 0 bases at V and 3 bases at J, with 4 bases between. Looked up from germline, CDR1 is SGDLS and CDR2 is YYNGEE. The CDR3 sequence is 13 residues long. CDR3 loop: CASSVGDYNEQFF. CDR3 DNA sequence: TGTGCCAGCAGCGTAGGGGACTACAATGAGCAGTTCTTC.

The chain recombines TRBV6-6 with TRBJ2-2; D tentatively fits TRBD1 or TRBD2 (5 bases each). The V gene's germline CDR1 is MNHNY and CDR2 SVGAGI (reference sequence). Trimming left V 8 bases short and J 4 bases short, with 14 bases between. This CDR3 comprises 14 residues. CDR3 sequence reads: CASGTASGTGELFF. The CDR3 coding sequence is TGTGCCAGCGGGACGGCGTCAGGCACCGGGGAGCTGTTTTTT.

The chain is built from TRBV7-7 and TRBJ2-1; D unclear. The CDR3 spans 15 residues. Trimming left V 1 base short and J 4 bases short, with 11 bases between. Germline values: CDR1 SSHAT, CDR2 FNYEAQ (reference sequence). The CDR3 region is CASSLGQSNYNEQFF. In nucleotides, the CDR3 is TGTGCCAGCAGCTTAGGGCAGAGTAATTACAATGAGCAGTTCTTC. The full variable domain, in which reference TRBV7-7 and TRBJ2-1 provide the parts outside the CDR3, is GAGVSQSPRYKVTKRGQDVTLRCDPISSHATLYWYQQALGQGPEFLTYFNYEAQPDKSGLPSDRFSAERPEGSISTLTIQRTEQRDSAMYRCASSLGQSNYNEQFFGPGTRLTVL.

By frequency in the sample, this clonotype is medium-sized. J is TRBJ2-1 and V is TRBV2; 9 bases line up with TRBD2. V trimming: 6 bases; J trimming: 11 bases; junction bases outside the gene matches: 8. Germline assignment: CDR1 SNHLY and CDR2 FYNNEI. The CDR3 runs 13 residues. In nucleotides, the CDR3 is TGTGCCAGCAGGGAATCTAGCGGGACCCAGCAGTTCTTC. This codes for CASRESSGTQQFF.

The chain links TRBV10-2 to TRBJ2-5; no firm D call. The CDR3 contains 15 residues. V was cut by 2 bases and J by 2 bases, with 12 bases left in between. The germline CDR1 and CDR2 sequences are WSHSY and SAAADI. The DNA of the CDR3 is TGCGCCAGCAGTGAGAAGTATGGGCGGCAAGAGACCCAGTACTTC. Encoded protein: CASSEKYGRQETQYF.

This rearrangement joins TRBV6-2 or TRBV6-3 to TRBJ2-3; 11 bases are a match to TRBD2. Germline assignment: CDR1 MNHEY and CDR2 SVGEGT. The junction had 8 bases not matched to a gene; V was cut back by 7 bases and J by 5 bases. The CDR3 spans 15 residues. This CDR3 reads CASTPLAGGLDTQYF. The CDR3 region has the DNA TGTGCCAGCACTCCTCTAGCGGGGGGCCTAGATACGCAGTATTTT.

By proportion, this clonotype is medium-sized (0.01 to 0.1%). The rearrangement joins TRBV20-1 to TRBJ2-6; D remains unclear. V was clipped by 1 base and J by 0 bases, with 7 bases between them. The CDR3 length is 15 residues. Germline CDR1 and CDR2: DFQATT and SNEGSKA (reference sequence). CDR3 residues: CSARGENSGANVLTF. CDR3 nucleotides: TGCAGTGCTAGAGGCGAAAACTCTGGGGCCAACGTCCTGACTTTC.

This clonotype is labeled as medium-sized (0.01 to 0.1%). The CDR3 nucleotides read TGTGCCAGCAGGAGGGCTAGCGGCACAGATACGCAGTATTTT. This encodes CASRRASGTDTQYF. The chain uses TRBV6-2 or TRBV6-3 and TRBJ2-3; possible D gene TRBD2, 6 bases. Germline CDR1 reads MNHEY; CDR2 reads SVGEGT. The length of the CDR3 is 14 residues. V shed 6 bases and J shed 1 base, with 11 bases lying between them.

This clonotype was detected many times. This chain links TRBV5-1 with TRBJ1-3; TRBD1 aligns across 8 bases. With 2 bases clipped from V and 4 bases from J, the junction kept 5 bases outside the gene matches. CDR1 SGHRS and CDR2 YFSETQ come from the germline V gene. The CDR3 contains 15 residues. Here the CDR3 DNA reads TGCGCCAGCAGCTTCGATGGACAGGGAGGAAACACCATATATTTT. Translating gives CASSFDGQGGNTIYF.